A selection of T cell receptor beta chains follows, all from one sample in a study of cytomegalovirus exposure and HLA in healthy donors. Data came from immunoSEQ multiplex PCR; TCRdb stores just in-frame clones and leaves some out. The table includes tens of thousands of clones, roughly 80% detected once. Source material: PBMCs. These receptors all come from a woman aged 25 to 39 in good health and CMV-seropositive. Both conserved end residues are part of each CDR3. The D gene is left open where the match is weak. Size is omitted from some rows. Given values are once, few, many or a class for expanded clones.

>.|TRBJ1-2|TRBV5-1|.
CASSLSAGSEGYTF
TGCGCCAGCAGCTTAAGTGCGGGATCTGAGGGCTACACCTTC
>.|TRBJ2-5|TRBV6-5|.
CASSYGQGAAETQYF
TGTGCCAGCAGTTATGGTCAGGGCGCCGCGGAGACCCAGTACTTC
>.|TRBJ1-2|TRBV28|.
CASSLAYIANYGYTF
TGTGCCAGCAGTCTAGCATACATAGCTAACTATGGCTACACCTTC
>TRBD2|TRBJ2-5|TRBV4-1|.
CASSQGLAASQETQYF
TGCGCCAGCAGCCAAGGACTAGCGGCGAGCCAAGAGACCCAGTACTTC
>TRBD2|TRBJ2-1|TRBV7-6|.
CASSLDLAEYNEQFF
TGTGCCAGCAGCTTAGATCTAGCGGAATACAATGAGCAGTTCTTC
>.|TRBJ1-1|TRBV30|.
CAWSVRQNTEAFF
TGTGCCTGGAGTGTACGACAGAACACTGAAGCTTTCTTT
>TRBD1|TRBJ1-2|TRBV30|.
CASDRGTLANYGYTF
TGTGCCTCGGACAGGGGCACATTAGCTAACTATGGCTACACCTTC
>TRBD2|TRBJ2-3|TRBV15|.
CATSRDRGGVREYF
TGTGCCACCAGCAGAGATCGGGGGGGCGTACGGGAGTATTTT
>.|TRBJ1-4|TRBV21-1|.
CASSKWGQGLVSEKLFF
TGTGCCAGCAGCAAATGGGGACAGGGGTTGGTTAGTGAAAAACTGTTTTTT
>TRBD1|TRBJ2-3|TRBV4-2|.
CASSQSGQGSTDTQYF
TGTGCCAGCAGCCAATCGGGACAGGGATCAACAGATACGCAGTATTTT
>TRBD2|TRBJ2-2|TRBV7-9|once
CASSFQLAGGATGELFF
TGTGCCAGCAGCTTCCAGCTAGCGGGAGGCGCCACCGGGGAGCTGTTTTTT
>TRBD1|TRBJ2-5|TRBV5-6|.
CASSLDRGGTQYF
TGTGCCAGCAGCTTGGACAGGGGTGGGACCCAGTACTTC
>.|TRBJ2-7|TRBV6-5|.
CASSLGFTGEQYF
TGTGCCAGCAGTTTAGGATTTACGGGCGAGCAGTACTTC
>TRBD1|TRBJ2-5|TRBV5-1|.
CASSLGGDSKETQYF
TGCGCCAGCAGCTTGGGTGGGGACAGTAAAGAGACCCAGTACTTC
>TRBD2|TRBJ2-7|TRBV7-9|.
CASSLILTSGSYEQYF
TGTGCCAGCAGCTTAATCCTGACTAGCGGGAGCTACGAGCAGTACTTC
>.|TRBJ1-5|TRBV28|few
CASSSVLGNQPQHF
TGTGCCAGCAGTTCTGTGCTAGGCAATCAGCCCCAGCATTTT